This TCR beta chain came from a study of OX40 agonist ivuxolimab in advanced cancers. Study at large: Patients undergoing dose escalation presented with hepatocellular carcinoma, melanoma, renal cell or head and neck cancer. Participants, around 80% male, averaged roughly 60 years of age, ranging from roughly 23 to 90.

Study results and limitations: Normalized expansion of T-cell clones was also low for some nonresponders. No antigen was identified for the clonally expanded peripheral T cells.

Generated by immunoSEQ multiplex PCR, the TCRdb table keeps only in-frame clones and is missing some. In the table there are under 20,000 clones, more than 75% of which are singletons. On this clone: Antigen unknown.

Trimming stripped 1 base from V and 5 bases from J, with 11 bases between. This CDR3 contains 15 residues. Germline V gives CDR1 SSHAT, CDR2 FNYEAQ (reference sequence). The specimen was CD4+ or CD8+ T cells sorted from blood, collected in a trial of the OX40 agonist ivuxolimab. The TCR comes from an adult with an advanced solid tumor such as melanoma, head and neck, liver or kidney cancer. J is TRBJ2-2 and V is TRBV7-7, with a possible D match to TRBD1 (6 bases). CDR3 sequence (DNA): TGTGCCAGCAGCTTAGAGGGGCAGGGGACCGGGGAGCTGTTTTTT. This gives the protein CASSLEGQGTGELFF.